This record covers a single T cell receptor (beta chain). No cognate antigen has been identified for it. One base away there is no much larger clone; base qualities are not given. The approximately 39 donors, aged about 6 to 95 years, were systemically healthy Caucasian individuals from Russia. Around 10 milliliters of peripheral blood were drawn from each donor into EDTA-treated Vacutainer tubes. Ficoll-Paque density-gradient centrifugation was used to isolate PBMCs, with at least 6.5 million per sample. Trizol reagent was used to extract total RNA from PBMCs, with at least 6 micrograms per sample. The percentages of naive CD45RAhigh/CD27high T cells were determined by flow cytometry on a PBMC aliquot from every donor. V trim: 5 bases; J trim: 11 bases; unmatched bases: 16. The germline V gene (reference sequence) sets CDR1 to SEHNR and CDR2 to FQNEAQ. The CDR3 covers 16 residues, taking in both the cysteine and the phenylalanine. Here the CDR3 DNA is all that survives: 48 bases in frame from base 1.

The library relied on 5' RACE. Sequenced on an Illumina HiSeq 2500. A second about 7 to 12 cycle PCR used a sample-barcoded 5' primer and a J-beta primer mix. Each TCR beta cDNA molecule received a unique molecular identifier from a template-switch 5' adaptor carrying 12 random nucleotides. Each sample yielded at least 3 million CDR3-containing paired-end reads. First-strand cDNA was synthesized from all RNA with the Mint cDNA synthesis kit, primed by a TRBC-specific oligonucleotide. Following uracil-DNA glycosylase treatment, all cDNA underwent a first 18-cycle PCR with the universal primers M1SS and BC2_uni_R. In the authors' own workflow: For normalization, 1 million high-quality reads were randomly selected from each sample, with every read carrying a distinct molecular identifier. Reads sharing molecular identifiers were discarded rather than binned into consensus sequences. MiTCR, with a Q25 quality threshold and the strictest error-elimination algorithm, was used for CDR3 identification, clonotype clustering and error correction. Lower-bound total TCR beta diversity was estimated with a nonparametric unseen species model using Euler transformation. TCRdb trimmed public reads at Q25 via fastp, called clones via MiXCR and kept in-frame beta chains. CDR3 protein sequences are deduplicated, and each keeps its most common genes and DNA. Here the V and J calls rest on TCRdb's processing, not on the authors' analysis. The sample table contains just over 1 million distinct CDR3 sequences; only one count was recorded for under 55% of them. Of the sample, 18% falls within the top ten clones.

The data are from a study of blood T cells in healthy people across ages (dated by TCRdb to between 2014 and 2016). Turning to the overall study: In model experiments, template switching captured roughly one uniquely barcoded TCR beta cDNA molecule for every two T cells. To track age-related changes in TCR beta repertoire diversity, the study relied on deep sequencing normalized with unique cDNA molecular identifiers. Donors were grouped into four age groups: young (average approximately 16 years), middle-aged (less than 40), aged (around 60) and long-lived (82). To avoid experimental bias, donors of different ages were randomly spread across the sequencing lanes. Two additional independent replicas of 1 million unique cDNA reads from the same blood draw were analyzed for two donors (one aged 18 to 30 and one aged 80 or older).

The investigation overall reported the following: Estimates of total diversity based on one million sequenced T cells were considered lower bounds and underestimates. Observed TCR beta diversity per million T cells fell roughly linearly with age, and a significant reduction was already apparent by age about 43. Bulk unsorted PBMC profiling prevented conclusive comparison of naive and antigen-experienced compartments. Because donor CMV infection status was unknown, age-related changes in expanded clonotypes were potentially confounded. Observed TCR beta diversity correlated strongly with the percentage of naive T cells measured by flow cytometry. The long-lived group showed more naive CD4+ T cells, fewer expanded clones and increased TCR diversity than the aged group, suggesting age selection.

This receptor chain uses TRBV7-9 and TRBJ2-5, with 11 bases matching TRBD2. This TCR was sampled from a woman aged 55-75 years in good health. Material for sequencing was blood. The CDR3 sequence is CASSPLAGGDYNEQYF. The bases read TGTGCCAGCAGCCCCTTAGCGGGAGGGGACTACAATGAGCAGTACTTC.